Described below is a single T cell receptor beta chain sequence and its context. Its antigen is unknown. The source of the sample is a study of vaccination and CD4 T cells after COVID-19. Cultured CD4+ T cell DNA underwent sequencing with the Oncomine TCR Beta short-read assay. After culture, CD4+ T cells served as the source for genomic DNA extraction. TCRdb called the PCR reads again in MiXCR, with one record for every CDR3 protein. Among 7,500 to 10,000 distinct CDR3 sequences listed, 25% to 35% were seen once. Treatment described: approximately 10-day PBMC culture with coronavirus spike peptide pools or control peptides (ViraFEST assay). Samples of CD4+ T cells were obtained from the unexposed donor before the COVID-19 pandemic (2011-2018). ViraFEST sequenced TCRs after peptide-pool expansion of antigen-specific T cells. V was pared by 6 bases and J by 15 bases, with 18 bases between. CDR3 length equals 12 residues. The germline V gene has CDR1 MDHEN and CDR2 SYDVKM.

J is TRBJ2-1 and V is TRBV28; D may be TRBD2 (6 bases). The origin of this receptor is a human donor in good health. Sequencing was carried out using CD4+ T cells from blood, cultured in vitro. CDR3 amino acids: CASRGFRAGPFF. The CDR3 region has the DNA TGTGCCAGCAGGGGATTCAGAGCGGGCCCGTTCTTC.